Below are 31 T cell receptor beta chains sequenced from a single sample in a study of lymphopenia after photon versus proton radiotherapy. Sequencing was performed with immunoSEQ multiplex PCR; in TCRdb, only in-frame clones are kept and a portion is missing. The sample consists of 50,000 or so clones, more than 85% of them appearing once. The sequencing used peripheral blood, collected from a patient treated with photon-based radiotherapy. Source of these receptors: a woman between 35 and 50 years old with cholangiocarcinoma.

Only one count was recorded for this clone. The gene calls are TRBV4-3 and TRBJ2-1; 13 nucleotides align to TRBD2. Looked up from germline, CDR1 is LGHNA and CDR2 is YSLEER. The CDR3 runs to 17 residues. J lost 5 bases, V lost 4 bases, and 8 bases had no gene match. The CDR3 sequence is CASSPASGTSGNNEQFF. In nucleotides, the CDR3 is TGCGCCAGCAGCCCAGCATCGGGGACTAGCGGGAACAATGAGCAGTTCTTC.

The chain combines TRBV2 with TRBJ2-7, with D possibly being TRBD1 or TRBD2 (5 bases each). V lost 5 bases and J 0 bases, leaving 11 bases between the germline ends. CDR3 size: 14 residues. Looked up from germline, CDR1 is SNHLY and CDR2 is FYNNEI. In DNA, the CDR3 is TGTGCCAGCAGTCCTCACGGGACCTCCTACGAGCAGTACTTC. It specifies CASSPHGTSYEQYF.

The chain is built from TRBV6-1 and TRBJ2-1, with D perhaps given as TRBD1 or TRBD2 (5 bases each). The germline V gene encodes CDR1 MNHNS and CDR2 SASEGT. V was shortened by 2 bases and J by 1 base, with 18 bases between the two germline ends. This CDR3 has 18 residues. In nucleotides, the CDR3 is TGTGCCAGCAGTGAACCGGGCGCGAGGGGCCTATCCTACAATGAGCAGTTCTTC. Amino acid sequence: CASSEPGARGLSYNEQFF.

V and J are TRBV30 and TRBJ1-1; D is ambiguous. Per germline, CDR1 GTSNPN and CDR2 SVGIG (reference sequence). Trimming pared 2 bases from V and 0 bases from J, leaving 16 bases between. The CDR3 runs 16 residues. The CDR3 here is CAWSPSRVGLNTEAFF. Written as DNA, the CDR3 is TGTGCCTGGAGTCCTTCTCGGGTGGGCCTGAACACTGAAGCTTTCTTT.

This clone is a singleton in its sample. The genes are TRBV19 and TRBJ1-3, with D possibly matching TRBD1 (5 bases). V was cut by 4 bases and J by 4 bases, with 14 bases left in between. The germline V gene has CDR1 LNHDA and CDR2 SQIVND (reference sequence). The CDR3 runs to 15 residues. Written as DNA, the CDR3 is TGTGCCAGTAGTAACCCTCAGGGTTTCGGAAACACCATATATTTT. Translation: CASSNPQGFGNTIYF.

The V and J genes are TRBV4-1 and TRBJ2-7; TRBD1 agrees at 8 bases. CDR1 and CDR2 (germline): MGHRA, YSYEKL. The CDR3 runs 16 residues. Trimming removed 1 base from V and 5 bases from J; junction bases left unmatched: 10. The CDR3 nucleotides read TGCGCCAGCAGCCAAGTCTACAGGGGGAAAATCCACGAGCAGTACTTC. Residues: CASSQVYRGKIHEQYF.

Comment on this clone: The junction does not match germline at one end; this may be a read error. The V gene is TRBV9, the J gene TRBJ1-3; 8 bases align to TRBD1. Germline assignment: CDR1 SGDLS and CDR2 YYNGEE. This CDR3 spans 13 amino acids. CDR3 in DNA: TGTGCCAGTTCGACAGGGGTAGGAAACGCCATATATTTT. It encodes CASSTGVGNAIYF.

The CDR3 sequence is CASSEFRDEQYF. The CDR3 nucleotides read TGTGCCAGCAGTGAATTCAGGGACGAGCAGTACTTC. The V call is TRBV2, the J call TRBJ2-5; D perhaps matches TRBD1 (5 bases). The J call may be incorrect, as the DNA end agrees better with TRBJ2-7. Germline CDR1 is SNHLY and CDR2 is FYNNEI. This CDR3 comprises 12 residues.

The gene calls are TRBV7-6 and TRBJ1-4; maybe TRBD1 (5 bases). The germline CDR1 and CDR2 sequences are SGHVS and FNYEAQ. Trimming pared 1 base from V and 11 bases from J, leaving 14 bases between. The CDR3 loop spans 14 amino acids. This chain's CDR3 is CASSLDGGSGKLFF. DNA of the CDR3: TGTGCCAGCAGCTTAGATGGGGGGAGCGGCAAACTGTTTTTT.

This sequence joins TRBV19 and TRBJ1-6; unclear D gene. CDR3 size: 12 residues. Trimming removed 11 bases from V and 9 bases from J, with 14 bases in between. Germline values: CDR1 LNHDA, CDR2 SQIVND (reference sequence). The CDR3: CASAYMGSPLHF. CDR3 DNA sequence: TGTGCCTCGGCTTACATGGGTTCACCCCTCCACTTT.

The rearrangement uses TRBV6-1 and TRBJ1-6, with no clear D. Trimming stripped 4 bases from V and 7 bases from J, with 14 bases between. The CDR3 has 15 residues. Germline values: CDR1 MNHNS, CDR2 SASEGT. CDR3 region: CASSVLQFGNSPLHF. The CDR3 DNA is TGTGCCAGCAGTGTCCTCCAGTTCGGAAATTCACCCCTCCACTTT.

This clone is termed medium-sized (0.01 to 0.1%). One junction end does not reproduce the germline sequence, and a read error may be involved. The J gene is TRBJ1-3, the V gene TRBV7-9; tentatively, D is TRBD1 (5 bases). CDR1 SEHNR and CDR2 FQNEAQ come from the germline V gene (reference sequence). The CDR3 extends over 16 amino acids. CDR3 DNA: TGTGCCAGCAGCTTGTCGGGGCATTCTTCTGGGAACACCATATATTTT. This codes for CASSLSGHSSGNTIYF.

The chain is built from TRBV7-9 and TRBJ2-4; unclear D gene. The CDR3 is 11 amino acids. CDR1 SEHNR and CDR2 FQNEAQ come from the germline V gene (reference sequence). V gave up 0 bases and J gave up 10 bases, with 4 bases separating them. CDR3 amino acids: CASSLAQIQYF. In DNA, the CDR3 is TGTGCCAGCAGCTTAGCGCAGATTCAGTACTTC.

The CDR3 DNA follows: TGTGCCAGCAGCTTAATAATGGAAGGAACTGAAGCTTTCTTT. It is translated as CASSLIMEGTEAFF. The chain is built from TRBV11-2 and TRBJ1-1; no clear D. The length of the CDR3 is 14 residues. The V end was cut by 2 bases, the J end by 5 bases, with 12 bases between. The germline CDR1 and CDR2 sequences are SGHAT and FQNNGV. The entire variable domain, with the rest obtained from reference TRBV11-2 and TRBJ1-1, is as follows: EAGVAQSPRYKIIEKRQSVAFWCNPISGHATLYWYQQILGQGPKLLIQFQNNGVVDDSQLPKDRFSAERLKGVDSTLKIQPAKLEDSAVYLCASSLIMEGTEAFFGQGTRLTVV.

The rearrangement joins TRBV28 to TRBJ1-2; TRBD1 aligns across 8 bases. V lost 1 base, J lost 4 bases, and 8 bases stayed unmatched. The CDR3 has 16 amino acids. Germline CDR1 is MDHEN and CDR2 is SYDVKM. CDR3 bases: TGTGCCAGCAGTTTATTGAGGACAGGGTCGGGCTATGGCTACACCTTC. Translating gives CASSLLRTGSGYGYTF.

This clone was seen only once. This chain joins TRBV6-1 and TRBJ2-4, with D perhaps being TRBD1 or TRBD2 (5 bases each). The CDR3 runs 12 residues. Germline V gene lookup returns CDR1 MNHNS and CDR2 SASEGT. V shed 6 bases and J shed 8 bases, with 11 bases lying between them. DNA of the CDR3: TGTGCCAGCAGACCGGGACGGGACATTCAGTACTTC. Protein sequence: CASRPGRDIQYF.

For the CDR3, the DNA is TGTGCCAGCAGTTCTCTTGAGGGCAGGAGTGAAGCTTTCTTT. This gives the protein CASSSLEGRSEAFF. This chain connects TRBV27 to TRBJ1-1; D is unresolved. Trimming took 4 bases from V and 7 from J, leaving 16 bases between them. The CDR3 is made up of 14 amino acids. Germline V gene data show CDR1 as MNHEY and CDR2 as SMNVEV (reference sequence).

The chain has TRBV19 and TRBJ1-5, with D tentatively TRBD1 (6 bases). Trimming shortened V by 6 bases and J by 3 bases, and 15 bases separated the two germline ends. Germline V gene sequence: CDR1 LNHDA, CDR2 SQIVND (reference sequence). The CDR3 is made up of 15 amino acids. The DNA for the CDR3 is TGTGCCAGTAGGGAGGACAGAGGGGACAATCAGCCCCAGCATTTT. Its translation is CASREDRGDNQPQHF.

This rearrangement joins TRBV5-6 to TRBJ1-2; maybe TRBD1 (6 bases). The CDR3 covers 14 residues. Per germline, CDR1 SGHDT and CDR2 YYEEEE. The V end was cut by 4 bases, the J end by 4 bases, with 14 bases between. The CDR3, as DNA: TGTGCCAGCAGCCAGGGGTTCACTATCTATGGCTACACCTTC. Protein: CASSQGFTIYGYTF.

This sequence joins TRBV5-1 and TRBJ2-1; D gene ambiguous. Looked up from germline, CDR1 is SGHRS and CDR2 is YFSETQ. The CDR3 is 12 residues long. V lost 2 bases and J lost 5, with 5 bases in between. This chain's CDR3 is CASSFSNNEQFF. The CDR3 nucleotides are TGCGCCAGCAGCTTTTCAAACAATGAGCAGTTCTTC.

This chain uses TRBV5-1 with TRBJ2-5; D is uncertain. This CDR3 spans 13 amino acids. V was pared by 1 base and J by 2 bases, with 6 bases between. In germline, CDR1 is SGHRS, CDR2 YFSETQ. This chain's CDR3 is CASSLRPQETQYF. The CDR3 DNA sequence: TGCGCCAGCAGCTTGCGCCCTCAAGAGACCCAGTACTTC.

The sample holds one count of this clone. The chain carries TRBV29-1 and TRBJ2-1; perhaps TRBD2 as D (5 bases). From germline, CDR1 is SQVTM and CDR2 ANQGSEA. The CDR3 has 15 residues. The V and J ends lost 3 bases and 7 bases respectively, with 19 bases between them. As DNA, the CDR3 is TGCAGCGTTGATAAAGGGCGGGCCCCGGGGAATGAGCAGTTCTTC. As protein: CSVDKGRAPGNEQFF.

This rearrangement joins TRBV2 to TRBJ2-2, with D maybe TRBD2 (6 bases). The V and J ends lost 3 bases and 1 base respectively, with 9 bases between them. This CDR3 spans 15 amino acids. Germline CDR1 and CDR2: SNHLY and FYNNEI. CDR3 sequence (DNA): TGTGCCAGCAGTGAGACTAGAGTGAACACCGGGGAGCTGTTTTTT. Protein: CASSETRVNTGELFF.

The J gene is TRBJ2-4, the V gene TRBV5-5, with D possibly matching TRBD2 (5 bases). This CDR3 is built from 15 residues. Germline loops: CDR1 SGHKS, CDR2 YYEKEE (reference sequence). Deletions cut 5 bases from V and 8 bases from J, with 20 bases between. DNA for the CDR3: TGTGCCAGCAGTTCGGACTCCCGCCGTGGGGACATTCAGTACTTC. Translating gives CASSSDSRRGDIQYF.

The chain couples TRBV6-5 to TRBJ1-2; unclear D gene. Germline loops: CDR1 MNHEY, CDR2 SVGAGI. V was pared by 10 bases and J by 3 bases, with 15 bases between. The CDR3 sequence is 13 residues long. This chain's CDR3 is CATKVDGYYGYTF. In nucleotides, the CDR3 is TGTGCCACCAAAGTTGATGGGTACTATGGCTACACCTTC.

This chain uses TRBV6-1 with TRBJ2-7; 7 nucleotides line up with TRBD1. CDR3 length equals 14 residues. The V gene's germline CDR1 is MNHNS and CDR2 SASEGT. V lost 6 bases to trimming and J lost 2 bases; unmatched junction nucleotides: 7. The CDR3 DNA is TGTGCCAGCAGAGATATCAGGGGGACCTACGAGCAGTACTTC. Translation: CASRDIRGTYEQYF.

The J gene is TRBJ2-2, the V gene TRBV29-1; the match to TRBD1 covers 7 bases. The CDR3 contains 15 residues. The V gene end was trimmed by 6 bases and the J gene end by 0 bases; junction bases not matched to a gene: 7. Germline assignment: CDR1 SQVTM and CDR2 ANQGSEA. The CDR3 region is CSVSRTGPNTGELFF. In nucleotides, the CDR3 is TGCAGCGTCTCTAGGACAGGTCCGAACACCGGGGAGCTGTTTTTT.

This rearrangement joins TRBV5-6 to TRBJ1-2; D call uncertain. V dropped 0 bases and J dropped 2 bases, with 11 bases sitting between them. The CDR3 runs 15 residues. Germline loops: CDR1 SGHDT, CDR2 YYEEEE. CDR3 in amino acids: CASSLGGVPNYGYTF. The CDR3 DNA is TGTGCCAGCAGCTTGGGCGGGGTTCCGAACTATGGCTACACCTTC.

This clone was seen a single time. The rearrangement joins TRBV28 to TRBJ1-1, with a possible D match to TRBD1 (6 bases). The CDR3 sequence is 14 residues long. Trimming stripped 1 base from V and 4 bases from J, with 10 bases between. Germline lookup yields CDR1 MDHEN and CDR2 SYDVKM. In nucleotides, the CDR3 is TGTGCCAGCAGTTTATCGGCAGGGGTCACTGAAGCTTTCTTT. This gives the protein CASSLSAGVTEAFF.

The rearrangement links TRBV2 to TRBJ1-6; 9 bases map to TRBD1. J lost 1 base, V lost 5 bases, and 3 bases had no gene match. Germline CDR1 SNHLY, CDR2 FYNNEI. The CDR3 is 16 amino acids. The CDR3, as DNA: TGTGCCAGCAGTACAGGGGGCGAGTCCTATAATTCACCCCTCCACTTT. It codes for CASSTGGESYNSPLHF.

The chain combines TRBV7-9 with TRBJ2-1; possible D gene TRBD1, 6 bases. Per the germline V gene, CDR1 is SEHNR and CDR2 is FQNEAQ (reference sequence). V was clipped by 5 bases and J by 3 bases, with 14 bases between them. The CDR3 length is 15 residues. The CDR3 region has the DNA TGTGCCAGCAGCCCCGGACAGTACCTCTACAATGAGCAGTTCTTC. Protein sequence: CASSPGQYLYNEQFF.